A single sample is the source of the 20 T cell receptor beta chains below, sequenced in a study of regulatory T cells in long-lasting Graves disease. Libraries of TCR beta came from iRepertoire HTBI primers plus Arm-PCR of CDR3 regions. TCRdb re-derived calls from the multiplex PCR reads in MiXCR, one entry per CDR3 protein. The sample has about 470,000 distinct CDR3 sequences; 20% to 25% are singletons. Time point in this sample: persistent/refractory GD, antithyroid drugs over 5 years with positive TRAb. PBMC-extracted RNA yielded the TCR library. The specimen comprised peripheral blood mononuclear cells (PBMCs), sampled when the disease was refractory, from a patient treated with antithyroid drugs. The receptors shown here come from a female donor with Graves disease.

This clonotype was detected many times. The J gene is TRBJ1-1, the V gene TRBV12-3 or TRBV12-4; 8 bases match TRBD1. There are 13 residues in the CDR3. V trimming: 6 bases; J trimming: 3 bases; junction bases outside the gene matches: 3. The CDR3 region has the DNA TGTGCCAGCAGGATGACAGGGGACACTGAAGCTTTCTTT. It yields the protein CASRMTGDTEAFF.

A remark on this clonotype: A far larger clone is one base from this, pointing to a likely read error. This chain uses TRBV3-1 with TRBJ1-2; no reliable D call. This CDR3 has 12 residues. Germline CDR1 is LGHDT and CDR2 is YNNKEL (reference sequence). CDR3 sequence: CASGQDNYGYTF. For the CDR3, the DNA is TGTGCCAGCGGCCAAGACAACTATGGCTACACCTTC.

This clonotype appeared many times. The chain employs TRBV27 and TRBJ1-2; no clear D. V lost 6 bases and J lost 6, with 14 bases in between. This CDR3 has 13 amino acids. Per the germline V gene, CDR1 is MNHEY and CDR2 is SMNVEV (reference sequence). For the CDR3, the DNA is TGTGCCAGCAGATTTATCGAGGGAAATGGCTACACCTTC. Encoded protein: CASRFIEGNGYTF.

The chain employs TRBV7-2 and TRBJ2-1, with D perhaps TRBD1 (5 bases). Trimming shortened V by 4 bases and J by 2 bases, and 15 bases separated the two germline ends. This CDR3 is 16 amino acids long. Germline CDR1 and CDR2: SGHTA and FQGNSA. The CDR3 DNA is TGTGCCAGCAGCTCACTCGCCGACAGAGCCTACAATGAGCAGTTCTTC. It translates to CASSSLADRAYNEQFF.

This clonotype was seen ten or more times. The J gene is TRBJ2-7, the V gene TRBV27; D remains ambiguous. From germline, CDR1 is MNHEY and CDR2 SMNVEV (reference sequence). V was cut by 2 bases and J by 3 bases, with 8 bases left in between. This CDR3 is 13 amino acids long. The CDR3 coding sequence is TGTGCCAGCAGTTTAACCCCCCACTACGAGCAGTACTTC. It translates to CASSLTPHYEQYF.

This clonotype was observed at least ten times. The CDR3 DNA sequence: TGTGCCAGCAGCTTAGCGACGGAGACCCAGTACTTC. Encoded protein: CASSLATETQYF. The rearrangement uses TRBV7-8 and TRBJ2-5; D gene unclear. The CDR3 has 12 residues. CDR1 is SGHVS, CDR2 FQNEAQ, per germline. Trimming pared 0 bases from V and 5 bases from J, leaving 4 bases between.

Ten or more counts support this clonotype. The chain joins TRBV19 to TRBJ2-2; maybe TRBD2 (5 bases). Trimming took 4 bases from V and 4 from J, leaving 16 bases between them. Germline V gene data show CDR1 as LNHDA and CDR2 as SQIVND (reference sequence). This CDR3 spans 16 amino acids. Here the CDR3 reads CASSNLDHRGTGELFF. The CDR3 DNA follows: TGTGCCAGTAGTAACTTAGACCATCGGGGCACCGGGGAGCTGTTTTTT.

This clonotype was seen at least ten times. The gene calls are TRBV11-1 and TRBJ2-5; TRBD1 aligns across 8 bases. V was clipped by 4 bases and J by 4 bases; unmatched bases: 5. The length of the CDR3 is 14 residues. The V gene's germline CDR1 is SGHAT and CDR2 FQDESV (reference sequence). The CDR3, as DNA: TGTGCCAGCAGCTCCGGGGACAGGTTAGAGACCCAGTACTTC. Residues: CASSSGDRLETQYF.

This chain links TRBV6-5 with TRBJ2-2, with 16 bases fitting TRBD2. The ends lost 0 bases at V and 5 bases at J; junction bases unmatched: 9. This CDR3 has 20 amino acids. CDR1 and CDR2 from the germline V gene are MNHEY and SVGAGI. This CDR3 is CASSYSPGLAGGPGTGELFF. The CDR3 DNA reads TGTGCCAGCAGTTACTCGCCGGGACTAGCGGGAGGGCCGGGGACCGGGGAGCTGTTTTTT.

This chain links TRBV25-1 with TRBJ1-5; TRBD1 agrees at 10 bases. Germline V gives CDR1 MGHDK, CDR2 SYGVNS. The CDR3 has 17 residues. Trimming cost V 1 base and J 8 bases; bases outside gene matches: 11. The CDR3 reads CASSESRDRGFREPQHF. The CDR3 DNA follows: TGTGCCAGCAGTGAATCGAGGGACAGGGGATTTCGGGAGCCCCAGCATTTT.

This clonotype showed up many times. This chain joins TRBV28 and TRBJ2-7; TRBD1 matches 10 bases. Germline V gene sequence: CDR1 MDHEN, CDR2 SYDVKM. Trimming cost V 5 bases and J 4 bases; bases outside gene matches: 5. The CDR3 loop spans 14 amino acids. The CDR3 loop reads CASSTWDRGYEQYF. CDR3 coding DNA: TGTGCCAGCAGTACATGGGACAGGGGTTACGAGCAGTACTTC. Filled out from reference TRBV28 and TRBJ2-7, the complete variable domain reads DVKVTQSSRYLVKRTGEKVFLECVQDMDHENMFWYRQDPGLGLRLIYFSYDVKMKEKGDIPEGYSVSREKKERFSLILESASTNQTSMYLCASSTWDRGYEQYFGPGTRLTVT.

This clonotype was counted at least ten times. The rearrangement uses TRBV5-6 and TRBJ1-1, with D hard to call. Looked up from germline, CDR1 is SGHDT and CDR2 is YYEEEE. V was trimmed by 2 bases and J by 0 bases, leaving 2 bases between them. The CDR3 is made up of 12 amino acids. The DNA for the CDR3 is TGTGCCAGCAGCTTAGTGAACACTGAAGCTTTCTTT. Its protein is CASSLVNTEAFF.

This clonotype was observed many times. This rearrangement joins TRBV12-3 or TRBV12-4 to TRBJ1-1, with D uncertain. V lost 3 bases to trimming and J lost 1 base, with 6 bases between them. This CDR3 region has 13 residues. This CDR3 is CASSFEKNTEAFF. The CDR3 coding sequence is TGTGCCAGCAGTTTCGAGAAGAACACTGAAGCTTTCTTT.

This clonotype occurred many times. J is TRBJ1-2 and V is TRBV2, with 9 bases lining up with TRBD1. Unmatched junction bases numbered 5, after V lost 4 bases and J lost 5 bases. Germline V gene data show CDR1 as SNHLY and CDR2 as FYNNEI. The CDR3 sequence is 14 residues long. The CDR3 loop is CASSVTGGGYGYTF. CDR3 nucleotides: TGTGCCAGCAGTGTAACAGGGGGCGGGTATGGCTACACCTTC.

The count of this clonotype is one. The genes are TRBV24-1 and TRBJ2-3; D not certain. This CDR3 contains 14 residues. The ends were cut back, 4 bases at V and 0 bases at J, with 7 bases in the middle. Germline V lookup: CDR1 KGHDR, CDR2 SFDVKD. CDR3: CATSEPSSTDTQYF. In DNA, the CDR3 is TGTGCCACCAGTGAGCCATCAAGCACAGATACGCAGTATTTT.

This clonotype has at least ten counts. The rearrangement uses TRBV28 and TRBJ1-2; TRBD1 agrees at 9 bases. The V segment lost 2 bases and the J segment 7 bases; nucleotides outside the gene matches: 8. This CDR3 contains 15 residues. Germline V lookup: CDR1 MDHEN, CDR2 SYDVKM. The CDR3 sequence: CASSLGGRTGAGYTF. The CDR3 DNA follows: TGTGCCAGCAGTTTAGGCGGGAGGACAGGGGCTGGCTACACCTTC.

This chain links TRBV3-1 with TRBJ1-2; 8 bases map to TRBD1. The V gene's germline CDR1 is LGHDT and CDR2 YNNKEL (reference sequence). The CDR3 length is 14 residues. V lost 0 bases and J lost 7; bases outside the gene matches: 4. The CDR3 here is CASSQDTGGFGYTF. DNA for the CDR3: TGTGCCAGCAGCCAAGACACAGGGGGTTTTGGCTACACCTTC.

In this sample, this clonotype turned up many times. This rearrangement joins TRBV10-3 to TRBJ2-7; the D is unclear. The germline gives CDR1 ENHRY, CDR2 SYGVKD. The V end lost 10 bases, the J end lost 6 bases, and 19 bases lay between the germline ends. The CDR3 spans 13 residues. In DNA, the CDR3 is TGTGCCAGATCCCAGGCCAGTACCTCCGAGCAGTACTTC. This codes for CARSQASTSEQYF.

This rearrangement joins TRBV7-2 to TRBJ2-5; D is perhaps TRBD2 (6 bases). The ends were cut back, 1 base at V and 1 base at J, with 22 bases in the middle. CDR3 length: 19 amino acids. CDR1 and CDR2 (germline): SGHTA, FQGNSA. CDR3 region: CASSLVFGLGGSRQETQYF. As DNA, the CDR3 is TGTGCCAGCAGCTTAGTGTTTGGCTTAGGAGGGAGTCGCCAAGAGACCCAGTACTTC. Full variable domain (outside the CDR3, taken from reference TRBV7-2 and TRBJ2-5): GAGVSQSPSNKVTEKGKDVELRCDPISGHTALYWYRQSLGQGLEFLIYFQGNSAPDKSGLPSDRFSAERTGGSVSTLTIQRTQQEDSAVYLCASSLVFGLGGSRQETQYFGPGTRLLVL.

This clonotype was picked up many times. The chain carries TRBV12-3 or TRBV12-4 and TRBJ2-4, with 8 bases that match TRBD1. With 5 bases clipped from V and 5 bases from J, the junction kept 8 bases outside the gene matches. The CDR3 consists of 15 residues. The CDR3 DNA follows: TGTGCCAGCAGTCCAGGGACAGGTGGGGAAAACATTCAGTACTTC. Protein: CASSPGTGGENIQYF.